One and the same sample provided the 30 T cell receptor beta chains below, sequenced in a study of blood T cell repertoires in COVID-19. TCRdb keeps only in-frame clones here, not all; method: immunoSEQ multiplex PCR. The table shows some 500,000 clones, with around 87% occurring only once. The sequencing input was PBMCs or T cells enriched from blood (not recorded which). These receptors were obtained from a middle-aged woman who had recovered from COVID-19.

The rearrangement uses TRBV5-6 and TRBJ1-2; D is possibly TRBD1 (5 bases). The CDR3 consists of 17 residues. Trimming removed 0 bases at V and 6 bases at J, with 21 bases between. Germline CDR1 and CDR2: SGHDT and YYEEEE. CDR3 bases: TGTGCCAGCAGCTTGGGGATTAAAATTGACAGAATAAATGGCTACACCTTC. This gives the protein CASSLGIKIDRINGYTF.

This chain joins TRBV5-1 and TRBJ1-1; D unresolved. Trimming removed 1 base at V and 0 bases at J, with 10 bases between. Per germline, CDR1 SGHRS and CDR2 YFSETQ. The CDR3 length is 15 residues. For the CDR3, the DNA is TGCGCCAGCAGCTTGTGGGGAGACATGAACACTGAAGCTTTCTTT. Its protein product is CASSLWGDMNTEAFF.

The chain uses TRBV19 and TRBJ1-1; TRBD1 matches 8 bases. Unmatched junction bases numbered 11, after V lost 6 bases and J lost 5 bases. Germline V gene sequence: CDR1 LNHDA, CDR2 SQIVND (reference sequence). The CDR3 consists of 15 residues. The CDR3 reads CASRARQGSRTEAFF. The CDR3, as DNA: TGTGCCAGTAGAGCCCGACAGGGGTCGAGGACTGAAGCTTTCTTT.

The chain links TRBV27 to TRBJ2-7; D is possibly TRBD1 (6 bases). The V gene's germline CDR1 is MNHEY and CDR2 SMNVEV (reference sequence). Trimming stripped 5 bases from V and 8 bases from J, with 22 bases between. The CDR3 is made up of 15 amino acids. As DNA, the CDR3 is TGTGCCAGCAGTCCCCGGACAGAACCCCTTGTCAAGCAGTACTTC. It codes for CASSPRTEPLVKQYF.

The chain carries TRBV27 and TRBJ2-2; D possibly corresponds to TRBD1 (5 bases). V was clipped by 0 bases and J by 3 bases, with 11 bases between them. The CDR3 has 16 residues. Germline CDR1 reads MNHEY; CDR2 reads SMNVEV (reference sequence). The CDR3 region has the DNA TGTGCCAGCAGTTTATCGTTTCAGGGTTACACCGGGGAGCTGTTTTTT. Amino acid sequence: CASSLSFQGYTGELFF.

This clone was picked up one time. The rearrangement links TRBV28 to TRBJ2-5, with D perhaps matching TRBD2 (5 bases). Between the trimmed V and J ends, which lost 6 bases and 0 bases, there was a span of 17 bases. The CDR3 is 16 amino acids. Germline CDR1 reads MDHEN; CDR2 reads SYDVKM. The CDR3 region is CASRSSSWRNQETQYF. The CDR3 DNA follows: TGTGCCAGCAGGTCAAGTAGTTGGAGGAACCAAGAGACCCAGTACTTC.

A remark on this clone: Other nucleotide sequences from this sample produce the same CDR3. The chain links TRBV12-3 or TRBV12-4 to TRBJ1-1, with a weak D call TRBD1 (5 bases). V lost 5 bases and J 1 base, leaving 8 bases between the germline ends. There are 13 residues in the CDR3. CDR3 bases: TGTGCCAGCAGTCTACAGGAGAACACTGAAGCTTTCTTT. Its protein is CASSLQENTEAFF.

The chain is built from TRBV7-2 and TRBJ2-1, with D perhaps TRBD2 (6 bases). Germline CDR1 SGHTA, CDR2 FQGNSA. V was clipped by 3 bases and J by 8 bases, with 23 bases between them. CDR3 size: 17 residues. The CDR3 nucleotides read TGTGCCAGCAGCTTTAAGCCCGTGGGAGGCGGGGCCGATGAGCAGTTCTTC. This sequence encodes CASSFKPVGGGADEQFF.

J is TRBJ2-7 and V is TRBV4-2; D may be TRBD2 (6 bases). V was pared by 3 bases and J by 5 bases, with 17 bases between. Germline V gene lookup returns CDR1 LGHNA and CDR2 YNFKEQ. CDR3 size: 15 residues. CDR3 sequence reads: CASSQDGTLGDEQYF. Here the CDR3 DNA reads TGTGCCAGCAGCCAGGATGGGACTTTGGGGGACGAGCAGTACTTC.

The chain couples TRBV5-4 to TRBJ2-3; 8 bases line up with TRBD1. Germline V gene lookup returns CDR1 SGHNT and CDR2 YYREEE (reference sequence). Germline trimming cut 4 bases from V and 2 bases from J; bases unmatched to any gene: 6. The CDR3 loop spans 15 amino acids. The CDR3 DNA sequence: TGTGCCAGCAGCGAGGGGACAGGAGCCACAGATACGCAGTATTTT. This encodes CASSEGTGATDTQYF.

The V gene is TRBV6-7, the J gene TRBJ2-1; maybe TRBD2 (5 bases). TRBV6-7 is recorded as an ORF, its role being uncertain. Trimming shortened V by 0 bases and J by 8 bases, and 14 bases separated the two germline ends. This CDR3 is built from 15 residues. The chain's CDR3 is CASSYSEGVNDEQFF. CDR3 bases: TGTGCCAGCAGTTACTCTGAGGGAGTCAACGATGAGCAGTTCTTC.

This chain links TRBV11-2 with TRBJ2-5; 13 nucleotides line up with TRBD2. Germline CDR1 reads SGHAT; CDR2 reads FQNNGV. The CDR3 spans 16 residues. The J segment lost 1 base and the V segment lost 4 bases, leaving 3 bases of the junction unmatched. DNA of the CDR3: TGTGCCAGCAGCTCCCGGACTAGCGGGAGCCAAGAGACCCAGTACTTC. Translating gives CASSSRTSGSQETQYF. Combining the CDR3 with reference TRBV11-2 and TRBJ2-5 gives the whole variable domain EAGVAQSPRYKIIEKRQSVAFWCNPISGHATLYWYQQILGQGPKLLIQFQNNGVVDDSQLPKDRFSAERLKGVDSTLKIQPAKLEDSAVYLCASSSRTSGSQETQYFGPGTRLLVL.

J is TRBJ1-5 and V is TRBV11-2, with 7 bases identical to TRBD1. The CDR3 is made up of 14 amino acids. The V gene's germline CDR1 is SGHAT and CDR2 FQNNGV. V lost 1 base to trimming and J lost 4 bases; unmatched junction nucleotides: 1. The CDR3 DNA reads as TGTGCCAGCAGCTTAGGCAGGGGGAATCAGCCCCAGCATTTT. Encoded protein: CASSLGRGNQPQHF.

The gene calls are TRBV20-1 and TRBJ1-1; no reliable D call. This CDR3 spans 11 amino acids. The V and J ends lost 4 bases and 1 base respectively, with 4 bases between them. Germline assignment: CDR1 DFQATT and CDR2 SNEGSKA (reference sequence). For the CDR3, the DNA is TGCAGTGCTACCAGGAACACTGAAGCTTTCTTT. This encodes CSATRNTEAFF.

The chain employs TRBV6-5 and TRBJ1-5, with 7 bases matching TRBD1. CDR1 and CDR2 (germline): MNHEY, SVGAGI. CDR3 length: 14 amino acids. V lost 4 bases and J lost 7; bases outside the gene matches: 7. CDR3 sequence (DNA): TGTGCCAGCAGTTCGACAGGGCGGAACCAGCCCCAGCATTTT. Residues: CASSSTGRNQPQHF.

V and J are TRBV21-1 and TRBJ1-4; the tabulated D call, TRBD1, remains unverified against the DNA. TRBV21-1 is recorded as a pseudogene. This CDR3 comprises 17 residues. As DNA, the CDR3 is TGTGCCAGCAGGTTCTGGACAGGGACGAGGACTAATGAAAAACTGTTTTTT. Amino acid sequence: CASRFWTGTRTNEKLFF.

This rearrangement joins TRBV9 to TRBJ2-5, with TRBD1 as a possible D gene (5 bases). This CDR3 is built from 17 residues. V was shortened by 0 bases and J by 7 bases, with 22 bases between the two germline ends. Looked up from germline, CDR1 is SGDLS and CDR2 is YYNGEE. The CDR3 is CASSVAVQPQTQGTQYF. CDR3 bases: TGTGCCAGCAGCGTAGCCGTCCAACCGCAAACTCAGGGGACCCAGTACTTC.

The V gene is TRBV5-5, the J gene TRBJ1-2, with D possibly matching TRBD1 (6 bases). V dropped 0 bases and J dropped 2 bases, with 8 bases sitting between them. CDR1 is SGHKS and CDR2 is YYEKEE in the germline V gene (reference sequence). This CDR3 is 14 amino acids long. The CDR3 here is CASSLATGNYGYTF. The CDR3 nucleotides read TGTGCCAGCAGCTTGGCTACAGGGAACTATGGCTACACCTTC.

The J gene is TRBJ2-1, the V gene TRBV7-8, with D possibly TRBD2 on 6 matching bases. Per the germline V gene, CDR1 is SGHVS and CDR2 is FQNEAQ. The CDR3 runs to 16 residues. The V end lost 5 bases, the J end lost 2 bases, and 16 bases lay between the germline ends. This CDR3 reads CASSQRLAEAYNEQFF. CDR3 coding DNA: TGTGCCAGCAGCCAACGATTAGCGGAAGCCTACAATGAGCAGTTCTTC.

This clone was seen just once. The rearrangement joins TRBV19 to TRBJ1-5; 12 bases line up with TRBD1. J lost 6 bases, V lost 5 bases, and 11 bases had no gene match. CDR1 is LNHDA and CDR2 is SQIVND in the germline V gene (reference sequence). This CDR3 spans 17 amino acids. The CDR3 region is CASSGTGGRSGRQPQHF. The CDR3 region has the DNA TGTGCCAGTAGTGGGACAGGGGGCCGGTCGGGGCGTCAGCCCCAGCATTTT.

The chain couples TRBV18 to TRBJ1-5, with 7 nucleotides matching TRBD1. The junction had 11 bases not matched to a gene; V was cut back by 5 bases and J by 7 bases. There are 15 residues in the CDR3. Germline assignment: CDR1 KGHSH and CDR2 LQKENI. CDR3 nucleotides: TGTGCCAGCTCAGATCGACAGGGTTATGGGCAGCCCCAGCATTTT. Residues: CASSDRQGYGQPQHF.

This clone was counted a few times. The rearrangement links TRBV9 to TRBJ2-1; TRBD1 matches at 10 bases. V lost 0 bases and J lost 7; bases outside the gene matches: 7. The CDR3 runs to 16 residues. Germline lookup yields CDR1 SGDLS and CDR2 YYNGEE. The CDR3 coding sequence is TGTGCCAGCAGCGTAGCAGGGACAGGGGCGGGGAATGAGCAGTTCTTC. Protein: CASSVAGTGAGNEQFF.

CDR3 sequence (DNA): TGTGCCAGCAGCCCGGAGACTAGCTACAATGAGCAGTTCTTC. It is translated as CASSPETSYNEQFF. V gene TRBV5-4 combines with J gene TRBJ2-1, with D possibly matching TRBD2 (6 bases). The ends were cut back, 4 bases at V and 3 bases at J, with 11 bases in the middle. The CDR3 length is 14 residues. CDR1 and CDR2 from the germline V gene are SGHNT and YYREEE (reference sequence).

The chain recombines TRBV7-2 with TRBJ2-1; 12 bases line up with TRBD2. This CDR3 spans 16 amino acids. Germline CDR1 and CDR2: SGHTA and FQGNSA. The V and J ends lost 5 bases and 7 bases, in that order; junction bases with no gene match: 9. The CDR3 DNA is TGTGCCAGCAGCGTCTACGGACTAGCGGGATGGAATGAGCAGTTCTTC. Amino acid sequence: CASSVYGLAGWNEQFF. The variable domain in full, completed from reference TRBV7-2 and TRBJ2-1, reads GAGVSQSPSNKVTEKGKDVELRCDPISGHTALYWYRQSLGQGLEFLIYFQGNSAPDKSGLPSDRFSAERTGGSVSTLTIQRTQQEDSAVYLCASSVYGLAGWNEQFFGPGTRLTVL.

The genes are TRBV7-6 and TRBJ2-1; tentative D call: TRBD1 (7 bases). This CDR3 contains 17 residues. Trimming cost V 5 bases and J 5 bases, with 22 bases left between them. The germline CDR1 and CDR2 sequences are SGHVS and FNYEAQ. The CDR3 bases are TGTGCCAGCAGCCAAAAAACCGGGACTCAGGGGGACAATGAGCAGTTCTTC. Its protein is CASSQKTGTQGDNEQFF.

The chain has TRBV30 and TRBJ1-6, with 8 bases fitting TRBD1. CDR3 length: 13 amino acids. V lost 5 bases and J lost 7; bases outside the gene matches: 4. Germline V lookup: CDR1 GTSNPN, CDR2 SVGIG (reference sequence). The DNA for the CDR3 is TGTGCCTGGGCGACAGGGGAAAATTCACCCCTCCACTTT. Its protein is CAWATGENSPLHF.

This chain connects TRBV12-5 to TRBJ1-1, with 9 bases identical to TRBD1. V was clipped by 5 bases and J by 3 bases; unmatched bases: 7. Germline CDR1 and CDR2: LGHNT and FRNRAP. The CDR3 is made up of 15 amino acids. As DNA, the CDR3 is TGTGCTAGTGGTCCCGGGGACAGGGAAGACACTGAAGCTTTCTTT. The encoded protein is CASGPGDREDTEAFF. The whole variable domain, remainder taken from reference TRBV12-5 and TRBJ1-1, is DARVTQTPRHKVTEMGQEVTMRCQPILGHNTVFWYRQTMMQGLELLAYFRNRAPLDDSGMPKDRFSAEMPDATLATLKIQPSEPRDSAVYFCASGPGDREDTEAFFGQGTRLTVV.

V gene TRBV5-1 combines with J gene TRBJ2-1; 10 nucleotides align to TRBD2. J lost 4 bases, V lost 4 bases, and 5 bases had no gene match. The CDR3 loop spans 15 amino acids. Germline lookup yields CDR1 SGHRS and CDR2 YFSETQ. The CDR3 loop reads CASSLGLATYNEQFF. For the CDR3, the DNA is TGCGCCAGCAGCCTGGGACTAGCGACATACAATGAGCAGTTCTTC.

A single count supports this clone. The chain carries TRBV7-2 and TRBJ2-2, with TRBD2 matching 10 bases. The CDR3 totals 15 residues. V lost 5 bases and J lost 4; bases outside the gene matches: 4. CDR1 is SGHTA, CDR2 FQGNSA, per germline. CDR3 nucleotides: TGTGCCAGCAGCCAGCGGGAGGGCGGCACCGGGGAGCTGTTTTTT. Its protein is CASSQREGGTGELFF.

The chain recombines TRBV5-8 with TRBJ2-7, with 12 nucleotides matching TRBD1. Germline values: CDR1 SGHTS, CDR2 YDEGEE. After removal of 6 bases from V and 6 bases from J, the junction contained 10 bases not matched to a gene. This CDR3 has 15 amino acids. Written as DNA, the CDR3 is TGTGCCAGCAACCCTATCGGGACAGGGGGCCGCGAGCAGTACTTC. It encodes CASNPIGTGGREQYF.